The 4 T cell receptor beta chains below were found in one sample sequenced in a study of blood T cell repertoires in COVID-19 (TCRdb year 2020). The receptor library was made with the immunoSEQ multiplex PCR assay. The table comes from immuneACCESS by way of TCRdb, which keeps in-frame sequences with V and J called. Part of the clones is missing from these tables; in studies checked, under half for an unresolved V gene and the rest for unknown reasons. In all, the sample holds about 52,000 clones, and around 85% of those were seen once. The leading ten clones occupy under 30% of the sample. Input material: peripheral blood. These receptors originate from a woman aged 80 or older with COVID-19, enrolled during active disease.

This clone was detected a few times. CDR3 DNA: TGTGCCAGCAGTTTCGGGGACAGGGGAGGTCAGCCCCAGCATTTT. Its protein is CASSFGDRGGQPQHF. The V and J genes are TRBV28 and TRBJ1-5; 10 nucleotides line up with TRBD1. After removal of 3 bases from V and 6 bases from J, the junction contained 5 bases not matched to a gene. Looked up from germline, CDR1 is MDHEN and CDR2 is SYDVKM. The CDR3 has 15 amino acids.

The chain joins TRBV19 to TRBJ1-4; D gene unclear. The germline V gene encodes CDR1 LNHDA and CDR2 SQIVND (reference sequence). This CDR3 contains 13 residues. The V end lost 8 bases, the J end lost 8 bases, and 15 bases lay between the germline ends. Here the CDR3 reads CASGFAGLEKLFF. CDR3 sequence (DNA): TGTGCCAGTGGATTCGCTGGGCTAGAAAAACTGTTTTTT.

CDR3 coding DNA: TGCGCCAGCAGCTTGGCAGGGTCCAAAGAGACCCAGTACTTC. It yields the protein CASSLAGSKETQYF. J is TRBJ2-5 and V is TRBV5-1, with TRBD1 as a possible D gene (5 bases). This CDR3 has 14 amino acids. Per germline, CDR1 SGHRS and CDR2 YFSETQ. The V end was cut by 0 bases, the J end by 3 bases, with 9 bases between.

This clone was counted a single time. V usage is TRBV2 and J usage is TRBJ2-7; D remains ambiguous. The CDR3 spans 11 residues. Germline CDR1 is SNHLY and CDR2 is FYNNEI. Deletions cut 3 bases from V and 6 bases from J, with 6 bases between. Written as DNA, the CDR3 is TGTGCCAGCAGTGACTGGGCCGAGCAGTACTTC. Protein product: CASSDWAEQYF.